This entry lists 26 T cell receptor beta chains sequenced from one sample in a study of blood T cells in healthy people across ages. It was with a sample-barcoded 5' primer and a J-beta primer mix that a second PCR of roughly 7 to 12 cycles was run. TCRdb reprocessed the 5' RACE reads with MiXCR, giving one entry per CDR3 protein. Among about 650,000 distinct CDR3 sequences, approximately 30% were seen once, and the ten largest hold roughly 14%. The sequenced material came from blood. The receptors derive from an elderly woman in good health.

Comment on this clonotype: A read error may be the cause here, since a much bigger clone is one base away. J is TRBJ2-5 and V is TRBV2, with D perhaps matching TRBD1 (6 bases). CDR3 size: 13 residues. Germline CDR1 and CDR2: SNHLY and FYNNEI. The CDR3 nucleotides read TGTGCCAGCAGGGAAGTCCCCAGGGGAGAATTGTACTTC. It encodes CASREVPRGELYF.

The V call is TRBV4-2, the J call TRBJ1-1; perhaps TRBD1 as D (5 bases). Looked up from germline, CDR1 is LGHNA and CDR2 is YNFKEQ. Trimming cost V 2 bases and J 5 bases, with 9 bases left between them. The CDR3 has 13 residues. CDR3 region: CASSQPGQTEAFF. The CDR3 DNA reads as TGTGCCAGCAGCCAACCCGGACAAACTGAAGCTTTCTTT.

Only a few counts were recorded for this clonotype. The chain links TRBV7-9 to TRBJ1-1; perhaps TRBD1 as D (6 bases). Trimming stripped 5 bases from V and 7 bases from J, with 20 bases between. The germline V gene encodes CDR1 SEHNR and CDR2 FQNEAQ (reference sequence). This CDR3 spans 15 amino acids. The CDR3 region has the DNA TGTGCCAGCAGCCCGCTCCCCGGGACAAGGGGTGAAGCTTTCTTT. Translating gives CASSPLPGTRGEAFF.

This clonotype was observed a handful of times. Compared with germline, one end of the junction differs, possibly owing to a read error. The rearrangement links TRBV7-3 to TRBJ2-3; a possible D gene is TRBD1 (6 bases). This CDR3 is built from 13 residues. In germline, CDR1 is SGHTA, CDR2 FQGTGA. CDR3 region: CASSLMSGGDCSF. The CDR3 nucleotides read TGTGCCAGCAGCTTAATGTCTGGGGGCGATTGTTCTTTT.

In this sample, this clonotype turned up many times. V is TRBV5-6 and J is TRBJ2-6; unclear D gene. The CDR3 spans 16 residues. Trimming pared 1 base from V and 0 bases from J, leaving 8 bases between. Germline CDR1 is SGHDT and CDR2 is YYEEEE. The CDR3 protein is CASSLHSLSGANVLTF. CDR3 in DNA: TGTGCCAGCAGCTTGCACAGTCTCTCTGGGGCCAACGTCCTGACTTTC. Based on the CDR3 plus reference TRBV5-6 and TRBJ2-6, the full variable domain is DAGVTQSPTHLIKTRGQQVTLRCSPKSGHDTVSWYQQALGQGPQFIFQYYEEEERQRGNFPDRFSGHQFPNYSSELNVNALLLGDSALYLCASSLHSLSGANVLTFGAGSRLTVL.

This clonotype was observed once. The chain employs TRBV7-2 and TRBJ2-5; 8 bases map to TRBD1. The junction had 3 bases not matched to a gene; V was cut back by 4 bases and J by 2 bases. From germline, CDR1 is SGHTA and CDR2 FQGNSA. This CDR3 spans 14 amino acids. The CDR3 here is CASSSYRGQETQYF. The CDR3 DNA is TGTGCCAGCAGCTCGTACAGGGGGCAAGAGACCCAGTACTTC.

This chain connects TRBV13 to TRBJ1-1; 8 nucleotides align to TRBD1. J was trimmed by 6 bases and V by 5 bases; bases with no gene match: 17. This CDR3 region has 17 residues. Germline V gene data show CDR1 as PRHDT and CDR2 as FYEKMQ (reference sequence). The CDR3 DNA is TGTGCCAGCAGCGCACCAAGGGCCGGGACAGGAATTCCTGAAGCTTTCTTT. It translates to CASSAPRAGTGIPEAFF.

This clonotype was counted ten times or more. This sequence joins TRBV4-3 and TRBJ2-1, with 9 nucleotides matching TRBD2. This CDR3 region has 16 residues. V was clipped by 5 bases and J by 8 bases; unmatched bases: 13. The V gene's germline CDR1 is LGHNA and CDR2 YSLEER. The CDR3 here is CASSGGLALRGDEQFF. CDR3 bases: TGCGCCAGCAGCGGAGGACTAGCGTTGAGAGGCGATGAGCAGTTCTTC.

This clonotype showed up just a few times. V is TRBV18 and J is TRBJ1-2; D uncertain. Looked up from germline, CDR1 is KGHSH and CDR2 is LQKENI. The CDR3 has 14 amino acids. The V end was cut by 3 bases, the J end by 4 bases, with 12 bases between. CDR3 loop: CASSPNYPSYGYTF. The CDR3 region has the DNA TGTGCCAGCTCACCGAACTACCCGAGCTATGGCTACACCTTC.

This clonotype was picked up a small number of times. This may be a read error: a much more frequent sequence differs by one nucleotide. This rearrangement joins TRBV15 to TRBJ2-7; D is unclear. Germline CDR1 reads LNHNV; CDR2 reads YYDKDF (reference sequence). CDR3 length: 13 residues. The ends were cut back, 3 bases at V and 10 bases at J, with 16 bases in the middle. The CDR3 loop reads CATSRGRQEAQYF. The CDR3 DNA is TGTGCCACCAGCAGGGGCCGACAAGAGGCCCAGTACTTC.

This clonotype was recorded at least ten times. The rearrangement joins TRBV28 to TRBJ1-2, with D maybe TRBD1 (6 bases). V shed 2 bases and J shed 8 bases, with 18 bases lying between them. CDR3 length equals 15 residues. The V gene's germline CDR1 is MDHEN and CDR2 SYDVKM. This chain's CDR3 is CASSLTLDRSKGYTF. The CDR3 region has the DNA TGTGCCAGCAGTTTAACCCTGGACAGAAGTAAGGGCTACACCTTC.

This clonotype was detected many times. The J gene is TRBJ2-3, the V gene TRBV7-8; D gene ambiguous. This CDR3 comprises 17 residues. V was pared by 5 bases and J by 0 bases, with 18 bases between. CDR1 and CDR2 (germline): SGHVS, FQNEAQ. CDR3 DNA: TGTGCCAGCAGCCACCCGCGTGGCGCCACTAGCACAGATACGCAGTATTTT. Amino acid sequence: CASSHPRGATSTDTQYF.

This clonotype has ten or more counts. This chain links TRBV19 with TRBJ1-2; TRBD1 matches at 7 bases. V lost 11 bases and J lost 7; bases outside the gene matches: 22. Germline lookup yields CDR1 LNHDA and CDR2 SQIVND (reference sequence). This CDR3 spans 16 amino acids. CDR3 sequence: CASMEGRQGVWSGYTF. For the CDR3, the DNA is TGTGCCTCTATGGAGGGTCGACAGGGAGTGTGGAGTGGCTACACCTTC.

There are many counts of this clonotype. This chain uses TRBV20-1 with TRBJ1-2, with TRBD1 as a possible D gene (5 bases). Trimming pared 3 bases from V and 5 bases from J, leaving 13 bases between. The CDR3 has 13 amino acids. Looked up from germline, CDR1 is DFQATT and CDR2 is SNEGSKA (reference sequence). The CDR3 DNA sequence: TGCAGTGCTAGCCCCTCGACAGATTATGGCTACACCTTC. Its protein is CSASPSTDYGYTF.

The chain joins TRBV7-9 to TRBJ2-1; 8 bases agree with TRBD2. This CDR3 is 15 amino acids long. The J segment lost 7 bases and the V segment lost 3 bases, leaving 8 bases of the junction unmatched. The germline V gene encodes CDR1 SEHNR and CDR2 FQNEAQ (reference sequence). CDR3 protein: CASSFTAGTSNEQFF. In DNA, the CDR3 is TGTGCCAGCAGCTTCACGGCCGGGACTAGTAATGAGCAGTTCTTC.

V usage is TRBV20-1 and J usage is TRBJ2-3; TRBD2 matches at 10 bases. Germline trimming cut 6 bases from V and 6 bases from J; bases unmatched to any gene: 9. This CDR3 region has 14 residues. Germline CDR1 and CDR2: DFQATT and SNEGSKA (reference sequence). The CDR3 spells CSAGLLAGEDTQYF. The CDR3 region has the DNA TGCAGTGCGGGGCTTCTAGCGGGAGAGGATACGCAGTATTTT.

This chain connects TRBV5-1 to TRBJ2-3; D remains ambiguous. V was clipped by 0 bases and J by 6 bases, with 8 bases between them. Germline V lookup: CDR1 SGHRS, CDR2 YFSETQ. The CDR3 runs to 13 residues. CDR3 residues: CASSLASRDTQYF. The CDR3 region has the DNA TGCGCCAGCAGCTTGGCCTCTAGGGATACGCAGTATTTT.

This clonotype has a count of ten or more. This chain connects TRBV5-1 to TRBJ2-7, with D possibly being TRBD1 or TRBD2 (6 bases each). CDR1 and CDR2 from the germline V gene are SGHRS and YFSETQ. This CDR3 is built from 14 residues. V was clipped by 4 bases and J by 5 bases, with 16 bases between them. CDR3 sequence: CASSRAGGQDEQYF. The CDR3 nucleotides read TGCGCCAGCAGCCGTGCTGGGGGGCAGGACGAGCAGTACTTC. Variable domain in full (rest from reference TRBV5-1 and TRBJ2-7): KAGVTQTPRYLIKTRGQQVTLSCSPISGHRSVSWYQQTPGQGLQFLFEYFSETQRNKGNFPGRFSGRQFSNSRSEMNVSTLELGDSALYLCASSRAGGQDEQYFGPGTRLTVT.

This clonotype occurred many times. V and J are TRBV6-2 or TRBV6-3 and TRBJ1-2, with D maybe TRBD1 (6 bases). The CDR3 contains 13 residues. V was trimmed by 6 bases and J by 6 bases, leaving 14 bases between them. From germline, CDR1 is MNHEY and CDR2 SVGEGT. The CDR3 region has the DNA TGTGCCAGCAGCCTCGACAGGTTCGATGGCTACACCTTC. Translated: CASSLDRFDGYTF.

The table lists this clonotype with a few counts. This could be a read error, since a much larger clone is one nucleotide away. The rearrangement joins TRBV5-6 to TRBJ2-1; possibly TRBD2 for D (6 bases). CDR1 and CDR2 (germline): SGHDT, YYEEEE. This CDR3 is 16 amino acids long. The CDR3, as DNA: TGTGCCAGCAGCTTGGAGGCGGGACCTACCTACGATGAGCAGTTCTTC. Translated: CASSLEAGPTYDEQFF.

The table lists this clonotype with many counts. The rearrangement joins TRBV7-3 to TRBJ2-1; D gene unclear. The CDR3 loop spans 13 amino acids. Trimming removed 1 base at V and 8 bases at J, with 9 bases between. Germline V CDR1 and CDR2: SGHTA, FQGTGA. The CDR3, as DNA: TGTGCCAGCAGCTTAAGGTTCGACCATGAGCAGTTCTTC. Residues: CASSLRFDHEQFF.

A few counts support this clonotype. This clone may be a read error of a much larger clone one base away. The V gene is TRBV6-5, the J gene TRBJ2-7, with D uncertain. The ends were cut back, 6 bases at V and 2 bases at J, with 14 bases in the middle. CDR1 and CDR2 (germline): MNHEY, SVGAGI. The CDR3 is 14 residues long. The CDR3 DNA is TGTGCCAGCAGGGGCCACGGCCCACCCTACGAGCAGTACTTC. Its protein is CASRGHGPPYEQYF.

CDR3 nucleotides: TGTGCCAGCAGTTTTGGACAGGGATTTCGTCAGCCCCAGCATTTT. Protein: CASSFGQGFRQPQHF. The chain employs TRBV6-2 or TRBV6-3 and TRBJ1-5; 8 bases fit TRBD1. Per germline, CDR1 MNHEY and CDR2 SVGEGT. The V and J ends lost 4 bases and 6 bases, in that order; junction bases with no gene match: 8. The CDR3 runs 15 residues.

In DNA form, the CDR3 reads TGTGCCAGCAGTCTGGCCCTAGGGGACGGAATTGTCGGTGAGCAGTTCTTC. Residues: CASSLALGDGIVGEQFF. The V call is TRBV27, the J call TRBJ2-1; tentatively, D is TRBD1 or TRBD2 (5 bases each). V shed 5 bases and J shed 9 bases, with 26 bases lying between them. Germline V gene sequence: CDR1 MNHEY, CDR2 SMNVEV (reference sequence). The CDR3 totals 17 residues.

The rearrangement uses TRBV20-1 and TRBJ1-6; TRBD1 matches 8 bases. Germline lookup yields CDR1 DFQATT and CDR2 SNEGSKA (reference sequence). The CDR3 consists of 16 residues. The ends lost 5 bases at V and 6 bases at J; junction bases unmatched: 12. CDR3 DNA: TGCAGTGCTGCCCCCGGGACAGGAATTGGTAATTCACCCCTCCACTTT. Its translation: CSAAPGTGIGNSPLHF.

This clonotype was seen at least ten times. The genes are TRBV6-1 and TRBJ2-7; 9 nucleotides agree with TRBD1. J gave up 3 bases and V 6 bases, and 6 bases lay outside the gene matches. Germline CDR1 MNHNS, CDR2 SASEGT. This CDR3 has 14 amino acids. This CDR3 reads CASRVPGQGYEQYF. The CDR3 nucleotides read TGTGCCAGCAGGGTGCCGGGACAGGGCTACGAGCAGTACTTC.